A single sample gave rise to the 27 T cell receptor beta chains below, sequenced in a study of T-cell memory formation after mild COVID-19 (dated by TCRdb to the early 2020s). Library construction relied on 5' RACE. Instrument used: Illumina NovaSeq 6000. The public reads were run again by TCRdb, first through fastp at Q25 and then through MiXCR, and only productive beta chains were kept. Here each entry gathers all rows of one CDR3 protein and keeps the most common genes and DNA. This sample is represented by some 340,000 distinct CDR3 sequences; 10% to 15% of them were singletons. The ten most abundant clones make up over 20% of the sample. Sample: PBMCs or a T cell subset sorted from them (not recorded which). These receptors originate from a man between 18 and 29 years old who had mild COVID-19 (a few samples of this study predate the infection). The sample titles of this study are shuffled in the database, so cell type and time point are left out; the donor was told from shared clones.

The CDR3 DNA sequence: TGTGCCAGCAGTTACAAGGCGGAGGTAAACACTGAAGCTTTCTTT. It is translated as CASSYKAEVNTEAFF. The gene calls are TRBV6-5 and TRBJ1-1; D remains unclear. Germline loops: CDR1 MNHEY, CDR2 SVGAGI. Deletions cut 2 bases from V and 2 bases from J, with 12 bases between. This CDR3 contains 15 residues.

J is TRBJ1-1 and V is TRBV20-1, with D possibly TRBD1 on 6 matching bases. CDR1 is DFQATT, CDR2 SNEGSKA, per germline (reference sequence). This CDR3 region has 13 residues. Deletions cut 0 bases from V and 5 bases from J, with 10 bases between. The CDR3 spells CSARDSGVTEAFF. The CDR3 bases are TGCAGTGCTAGAGACTCAGGGGTGACTGAAGCTTTCTTT.

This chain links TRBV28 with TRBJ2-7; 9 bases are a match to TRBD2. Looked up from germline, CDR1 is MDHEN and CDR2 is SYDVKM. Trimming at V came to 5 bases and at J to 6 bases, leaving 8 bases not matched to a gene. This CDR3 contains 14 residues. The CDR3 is CASSGGREGGEQYV. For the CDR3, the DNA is TGTGCCAGCAGTGGTGGGCGGGAGGGGGGCGAGCAGTACGTC.

The CDR3 sequence: CASRMGTGTGDYTF. In DNA form, the CDR3 reads TGTGCCAGCAGGATGGGAACCGGGACAGGGGACTACACCTTC. The V and J genes are TRBV9 and TRBJ1-2, with 10 bases that match TRBD1. Germline V gene lookup returns CDR1 SGDLS and CDR2 YYNGEE. V was pared by 5 bases and J by 10 bases, with 11 bases of the junction left unmatched. The CDR3 runs 14 residues.

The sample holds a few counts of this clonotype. CDR3 amino acids: CASSAPGGETQYF. DNA for the CDR3: TGTGCCAGCAGCGCGCCAGGAGGGGAGACCCAGTACTTC. V and J are TRBV9 and TRBJ2-5; TRBD2 might be the D (6 bases). Per germline, CDR1 SGDLS and CDR2 YYNGEE. CDR3 size: 13 residues. Trimming pared 3 bases from V and 5 bases from J, leaving 11 bases between.

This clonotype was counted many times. CDR3 coding DNA: TGCAGCGTATCGAGGGCAGGGGGCCGACGAGAGACCCAGTACTTC. This sequence encodes CSVSRAGGRRETQYF. This chain connects TRBV29-1 to TRBJ2-5, with 8 bases lining up with TRBD1. This CDR3 region has 15 residues. Looked up from germline, CDR1 is SQVTM and CDR2 is ANQGSEA. Trimming took 6 bases from V and 4 from J; bases not matched to a gene: 13.

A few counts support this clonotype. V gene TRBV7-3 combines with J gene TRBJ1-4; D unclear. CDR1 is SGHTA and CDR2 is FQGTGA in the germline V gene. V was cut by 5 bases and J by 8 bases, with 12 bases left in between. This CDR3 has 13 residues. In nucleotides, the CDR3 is TGTGCCAGCAGCCGCGCGCGGGGAGAAAAACTGTTTTTT. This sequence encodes CASSRARGEKLFF.

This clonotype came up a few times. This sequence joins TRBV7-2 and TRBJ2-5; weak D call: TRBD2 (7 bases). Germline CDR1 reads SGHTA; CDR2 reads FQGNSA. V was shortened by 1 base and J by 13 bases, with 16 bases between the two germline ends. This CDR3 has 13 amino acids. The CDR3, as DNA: TGTGCCAGCAGCTTAGGCGGGGGCTCGCTGGGGTACTTC. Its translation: CASSLGGGSLGYF. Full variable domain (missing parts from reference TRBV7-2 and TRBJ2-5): GAGVSQSPSNKVTEKGKDVELRCDPISGHTALYWYRQSLGQGLEFLIYFQGNSAPDKSGLPSDRFSAERTGGSVSTLTIQRTQQEDSAVYLCASSLGGGSLGYFGPGTRLLVL.

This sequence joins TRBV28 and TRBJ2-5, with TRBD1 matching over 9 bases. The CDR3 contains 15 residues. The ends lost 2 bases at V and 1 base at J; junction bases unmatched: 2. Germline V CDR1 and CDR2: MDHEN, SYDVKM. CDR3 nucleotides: TGTGCCAGCAGTTTAGGGACAGGGCCCCAAGAGACCCAGTACTTC. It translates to CASSLGTGPQETQYF. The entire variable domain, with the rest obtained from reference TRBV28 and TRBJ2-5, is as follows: DVKVTQSSRYLVKRTGEKVFLECVQDMDHENMFWYRQDPGLGLRLIYFSYDVKMKEKGDIPEGYSVSREKKERFSLILESASTNQTSMYLCASSLGTGPQETQYFGPGTRLLVL.

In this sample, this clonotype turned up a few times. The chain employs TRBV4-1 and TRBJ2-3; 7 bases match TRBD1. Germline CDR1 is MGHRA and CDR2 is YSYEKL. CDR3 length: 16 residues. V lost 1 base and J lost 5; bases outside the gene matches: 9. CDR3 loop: CASSQVTGEIGDTQYF. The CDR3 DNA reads TGCGCCAGCAGCCAAGTTACAGGGGAGATCGGAGATACGCAGTATTTT.

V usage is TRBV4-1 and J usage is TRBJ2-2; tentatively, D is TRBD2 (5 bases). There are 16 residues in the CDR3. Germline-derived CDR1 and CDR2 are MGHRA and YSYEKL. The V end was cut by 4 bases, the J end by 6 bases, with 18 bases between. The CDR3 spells CASSRGSTKRAGELFF. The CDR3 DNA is TGCGCCAGCAGCCGCGGGTCGACCAAACGTGCCGGGGAGCTGTTTTTT.

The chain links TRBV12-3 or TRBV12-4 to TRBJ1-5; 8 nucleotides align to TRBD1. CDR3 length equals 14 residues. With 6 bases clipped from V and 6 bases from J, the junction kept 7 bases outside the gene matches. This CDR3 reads CASRRDRGSQPQHF. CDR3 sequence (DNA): TGTGCCAGCAGGCGAGACAGGGGTAGTCAGCCCCAGCATTTT.

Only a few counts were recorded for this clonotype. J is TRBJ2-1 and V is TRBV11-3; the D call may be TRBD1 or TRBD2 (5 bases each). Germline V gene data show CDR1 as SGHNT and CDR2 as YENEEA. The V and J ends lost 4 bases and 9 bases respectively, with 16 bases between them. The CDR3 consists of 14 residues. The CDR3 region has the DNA TGTGCCAGCAGCTCACGGACTGCTGGGGGTGAGCAGTTCTTC. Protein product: CASSSRTAGGEQFF.

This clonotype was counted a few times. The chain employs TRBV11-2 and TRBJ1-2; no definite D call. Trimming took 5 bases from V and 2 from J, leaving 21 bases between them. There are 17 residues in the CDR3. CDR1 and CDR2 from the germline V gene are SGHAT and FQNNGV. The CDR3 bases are TGTGCCAGCAGCCCTACGGCGGGTCAGGCAGAGAACTATGGCTACACCTTC. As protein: CASSPTAGQAENYGYTF.

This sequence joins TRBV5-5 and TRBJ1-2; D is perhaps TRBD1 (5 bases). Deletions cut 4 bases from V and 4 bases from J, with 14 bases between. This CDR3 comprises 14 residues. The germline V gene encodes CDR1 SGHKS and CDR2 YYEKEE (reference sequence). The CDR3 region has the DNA TGTGCCAGCAGCAGCTACCAGGGCGTCTATGGCTACACCTTC. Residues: CASSSYQGVYGYTF.

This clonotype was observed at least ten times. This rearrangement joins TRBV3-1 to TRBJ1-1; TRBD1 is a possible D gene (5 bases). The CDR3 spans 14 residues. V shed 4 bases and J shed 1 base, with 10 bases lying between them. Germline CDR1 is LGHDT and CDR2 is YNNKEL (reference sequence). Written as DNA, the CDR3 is TGTGCCAGCAGCCTCTTGGGGGGGAACACTGAAGCTTTCTTT. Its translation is CASSLLGGNTEAFF. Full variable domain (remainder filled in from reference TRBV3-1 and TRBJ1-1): DTAVSQTPKYLVTQMGNDKSIKCEQNLGHDTMYWYKQDSKKFLKIMFSYNNKELIINETVPNRFSPKSPDKAHLNLHINSLELGDSAVYFCASSLLGGNTEAFFGQGTRLTVV.

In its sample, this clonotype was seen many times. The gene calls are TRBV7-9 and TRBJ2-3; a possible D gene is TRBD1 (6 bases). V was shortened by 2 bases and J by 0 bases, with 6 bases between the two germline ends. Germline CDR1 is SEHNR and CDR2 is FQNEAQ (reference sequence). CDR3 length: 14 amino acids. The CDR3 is CASSLQGSTDTQYF. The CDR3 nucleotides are TGTGCCAGCAGCTTACAGGGGAGCACAGATACGCAGTATTTT. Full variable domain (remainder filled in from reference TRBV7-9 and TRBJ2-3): DTGVSQNPRHKITKRGQNVTFRCDPISEHNRLYWYRQTLGQGPEFLTYFQNEAQLEKSRLLSDRFSAERPKGSFSTLEIQRTEQGDSAMYLCASSLQGSTDTQYFGPGTRLTVL.

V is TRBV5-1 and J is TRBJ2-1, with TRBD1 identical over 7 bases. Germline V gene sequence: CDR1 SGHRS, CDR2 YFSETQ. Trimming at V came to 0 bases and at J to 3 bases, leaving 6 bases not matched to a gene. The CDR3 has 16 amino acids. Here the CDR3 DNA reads TGCGCCAGCAGCTTGGTCGGCCAGGGGGTCTACAATGAGCAGTTCTTC. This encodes CASSLVGQGVYNEQFF.

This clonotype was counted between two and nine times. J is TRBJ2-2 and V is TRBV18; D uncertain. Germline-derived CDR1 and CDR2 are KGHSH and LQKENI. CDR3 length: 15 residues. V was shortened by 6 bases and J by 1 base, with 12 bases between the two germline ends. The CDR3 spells CASSPTPGNTGELFF. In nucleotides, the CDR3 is TGTGCCAGCTCCCCAACCCCGGGGAACACCGGGGAGCTGTTTTTT. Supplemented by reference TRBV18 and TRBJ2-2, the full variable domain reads NAGVMQNPRHLVRRRGQEARLRCSPMKGHSHVYWYRQLPEEGLKFMVYLQKENIIDESGMPKERFSAEFPKEGPSILRIQQVVRGDSAAYFCASSPTPGNTGELFFGEGSRLTVL.

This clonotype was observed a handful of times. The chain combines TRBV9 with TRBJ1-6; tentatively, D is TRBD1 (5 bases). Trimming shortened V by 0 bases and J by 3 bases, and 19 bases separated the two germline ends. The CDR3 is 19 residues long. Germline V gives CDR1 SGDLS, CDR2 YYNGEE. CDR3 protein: CASSVGGTTIRFYNSPLHF. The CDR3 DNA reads TGTGCCAGCAGCGTAGGGGGGACCACTATCAGGTTCTATAATTCACCCCTCCACTTT.

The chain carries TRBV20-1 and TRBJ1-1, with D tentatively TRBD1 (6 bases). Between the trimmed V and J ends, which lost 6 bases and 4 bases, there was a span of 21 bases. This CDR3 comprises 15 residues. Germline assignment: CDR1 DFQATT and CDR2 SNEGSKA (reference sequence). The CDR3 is CSAGDTQIKSTEAFF. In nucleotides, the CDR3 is TGCAGTGCCGGGGACACCCAAATCAAGAGCACTGAAGCTTTCTTT.

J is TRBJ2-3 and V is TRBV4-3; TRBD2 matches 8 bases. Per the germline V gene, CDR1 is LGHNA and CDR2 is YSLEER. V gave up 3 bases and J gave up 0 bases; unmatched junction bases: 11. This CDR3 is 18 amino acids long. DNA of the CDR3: TGCGCCAGCAGCCAGTGGATAGCGGGGACCTCTAGCACAGATACGCAGTATTTT. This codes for CASSQWIAGTSSTDTQYF.

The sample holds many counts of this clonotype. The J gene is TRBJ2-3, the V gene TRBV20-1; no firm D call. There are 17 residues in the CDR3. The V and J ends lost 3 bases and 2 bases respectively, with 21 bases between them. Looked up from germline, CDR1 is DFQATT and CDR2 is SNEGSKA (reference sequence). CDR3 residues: CSARSLGKRLYTDTQYF. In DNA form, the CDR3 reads TGCAGTGCTAGGAGCTTGGGGAAAAGACTTTACACAGATACGCAGTATTTT.

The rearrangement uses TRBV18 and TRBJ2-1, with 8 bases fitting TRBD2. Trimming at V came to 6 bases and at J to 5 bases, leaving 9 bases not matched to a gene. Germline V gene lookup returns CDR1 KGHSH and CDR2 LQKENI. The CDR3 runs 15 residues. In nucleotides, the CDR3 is TGTGCCAGCTCCCGCCGGGGGGGGCCTGACAATGAGCAGTTCTTC. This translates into CASSRRGGPDNEQFF.

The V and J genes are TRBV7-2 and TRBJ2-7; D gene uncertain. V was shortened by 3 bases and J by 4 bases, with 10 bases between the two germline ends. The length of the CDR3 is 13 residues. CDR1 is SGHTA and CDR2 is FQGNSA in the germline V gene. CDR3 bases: TGTGCCAGCAGCTTCGATAGGGTGTACGAGCAGTACGTC. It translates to CASSFDRVYEQYV.

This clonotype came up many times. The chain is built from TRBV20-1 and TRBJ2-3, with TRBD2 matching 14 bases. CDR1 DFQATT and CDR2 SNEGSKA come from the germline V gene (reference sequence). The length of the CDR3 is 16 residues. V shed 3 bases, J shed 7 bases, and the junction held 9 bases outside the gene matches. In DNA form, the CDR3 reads TGCAGTGCTAGGAGGACTAGCGGGGGGATGAGGAATACGCAGTATTTT. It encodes CSARRTSGGMRNTQYF.

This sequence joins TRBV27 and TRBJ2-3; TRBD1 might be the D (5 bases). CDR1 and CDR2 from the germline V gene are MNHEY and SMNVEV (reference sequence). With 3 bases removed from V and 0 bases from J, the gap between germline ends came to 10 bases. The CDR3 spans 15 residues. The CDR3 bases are TGTGCCAGCAGTTTTCAGGGTTTCAGCACAGATACGCAGTATTTT. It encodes CASSFQGFSTDTQYF.